The TCR beta chain described here comes from a study of vaccination effects on CD4 cells after COVID-19. Overall study: Wells of two million PBMC each were grown with roughly 10 IU/ml IL-2 and 9.5 to 10 ug/ml peptides.

Isolation of CD4+ T cells took place after 10 to 11 days of culture. Participants were given two doses of BNT162b2 or mRNA-1273 vaccine. Each culture had half its medium swapped for IL-2 medium on days 3 and 7. Clones were read by immunoSEQ multiplex PCR, and TCRdb kept only the in-frame ones, dropping some. The table lists 50,000 to 70,000 clones, approximately 79% of them singletons. This CDR3 is built from 14 residues. Germline V gene sequence: CDR1 SGHTA, CDR2 FQGNSA. Trimming left V 4 bases short and J 7 bases short, with 13 bases between. Study-level findings and limits: In the late period after vaccination, infection- and vaccine-induced clones contracted markedly.

This clone was picked up a small number of times. The antigen is undetermined. The sequencing used CD4+ T cells from PBMCs cultured without peptide, collected after COVID-19 vaccination. This sequence joins TRBV7-2 and TRBJ1-4; D is possibly TRBD1 (5 bases). The sequence derives from a human donor who received a COVID-19 vaccine. The DNA for the CDR3 is TGTGCCAGCAGCTCCAGACAGCTGGGTGAAAAACTGTTTTTT. Its protein is CASSSRQLGEKLFF.